This TCR beta chain was recorded in a study of lymphopenia after photon versus proton radiotherapy. The CDR3 totals 18 residues. Per the germline V gene, CDR1 is SGDLS and CDR2 is YYNGEE. The ends lost 0 bases at V and 0 bases at J; junction bases unmatched: 6. As concerns this clone: Its target is not known.

Clones were read by immunoSEQ multiplex PCR, and TCRdb kept only the in-frame ones, dropping some. The sample yields some 55,000 clones, more than 75% seen once. Study-wide results and limits: Only patients who died were analyzed for survival; proton advantage is unproven. Under photons, naive T cells and diversity fell while effector/memory populations rose. Oligoclonal CD8+ Temra expansion after nadir drove photon patients' diversity drop.

This material consisted of peripheral blood, taken from a patient treated with photon-based radiotherapy. The gene calls are TRBV9 and TRBJ2-3; 11 nucleotides match TRBD2. The sequence was collected from a man aged 40-49 years with gastric cancer. This chain's CDR3 is CASSVALAGGLSTDTQYF. The CDR3 DNA follows: TGTGCCAGCAGCGTAGCCCTAGCGGGGGGCCTTAGCACAGATACGCAGTATTTT.